These 21 T cell receptor beta chains originate from one sample sequenced in a study of cytomegalovirus exposure and HLA in healthy donors. In the PCR, 60 Vbeta and 13 Jbeta primers were used. The table came from immunoSEQ multiplex PCR; TCRdb's copy has only in-frame clones and leaves some out. The sample includes 59,000 or so clones, 85% of them seen just once. The sample taken for sequencing was PBMCs. The receptors shown here come from a female donor in good health and CMV-seronegative.

The rearrangement joins TRBV19 to TRBJ1-6, with D possibly matching TRBD1 (6 bases). The ends were cut back, 6 bases at V and 6 bases at J, with 15 bases in the middle. CDR1 and CDR2 from the germline V gene are LNHDA and SQIVND (reference sequence). This CDR3 has 15 amino acids. The CDR3: CASSLGQRLNSPLHF. In nucleotides, the CDR3 is TGTGCCAGTAGCCTCGGACAGCGACTTAATTCACCCCTCCACTTT.

This clone was observed a single time. This chain connects TRBV5-1 to TRBJ2-6; 9 bases line up with TRBD1. Germline V gene data show CDR1 as SGHRS and CDR2 as YFSETQ. This CDR3 is 19 amino acids long. V was pared by 1 base and J by 0 bases, with 8 bases of the junction left unmatched. CDR3 nucleotides: TGCGCCAGCAGCTTGTTCGGGACAGGGATCATCTCTGGGGCCAACGTCCTGACTTTC. Translating it yields CASSLFGTGIISGANVLTF.

The chain carries TRBV2 and TRBJ2-7, with D possibly TRBD2 on 6 matching bases. The CDR3 extends over 15 amino acids. V was shortened by 2 bases and J by 1 base, with 12 bases between the two germline ends. The germline V gene has CDR1 SNHLY and CDR2 FYNNEI. For the CDR3, the DNA is TGTGCCAGCAGTGAATGGGCGGAGGGGTCCTACGAGCAGTACTTC. Encoded protein: CASSEWAEGSYEQYF. Variable domain in full (rest from reference TRBV2 and TRBJ2-7): EPEVTQTPSHQVTQMGQEVILRCVPISNHLYFYWYRQILGQKVEFLVSFYNNEISEKSEIFDDQFSVERPDGSNFTLKIRSTKLEDSAMYFCASSEWAEGSYEQYFGPGTRLTVT.

This clone turned up a few times. V is TRBV7-2 and J is TRBJ1-2; 10 nucleotides agree with TRBD1. CDR1 is SGHTA, CDR2 FQGNSA, per germline. This CDR3 is built from 15 residues. V shed 3 bases, J shed 4 bases, and the junction held 5 bases outside the gene matches. The CDR3 region has the DNA TGTGCCAGCAGCTTTGGACAGGGGGTAGGCTATGGCTACACCTTC. It encodes CASSFGQGVGYGYTF.

The chain combines TRBV30 with TRBJ1-2; 8 bases are shared with TRBD1. Germline CDR1 is GTSNPN and CDR2 is SVGIG (reference sequence). The CDR3 contains 14 residues. With 7 bases clipped from V and 6 bases from J, the junction kept 13 bases outside the gene matches. Written as DNA, the CDR3 is TGTGCCTTTAGGACAGGGTTTTATTTCCATGGCTACACCTTC. It codes for CAFRTGFYFHGYTF.

The chain has TRBV6-4 and TRBJ2-3; 8 nucleotides align to TRBD2. This CDR3 has 15 amino acids. Looked up from germline, CDR1 is MRHNA and CDR2 is SNTAGT. V dropped 2 bases and J dropped 1; count of bases not matched to a gene: 2. The CDR3 coding sequence is TGTGCCAGCAGTGACGGAGCGGGGGGCACAGATACGCAGTATTTT. This sequence encodes CASSDGAGGTDTQYF.

The chain is built from TRBV7-8 and TRBJ2-6; 10 nucleotides match TRBD2. V lost 5 bases to trimming and J lost 0 bases; unmatched junction nucleotides: 7. The CDR3 runs 18 residues. Germline V gene data show CDR1 as SGHVS and CDR2 as FQNEAQ. CDR3 sequence: CASSALAGDASGANVLTF. The CDR3, as DNA: TGTGCCAGCAGCGCCCTAGCGGGAGATGCCTCTGGGGCCAACGTCCTGACTTTC.

A single count supports this clone. The chain combines TRBV4-1 with TRBJ2-7; D call uncertain. From germline, CDR1 is MGHRA and CDR2 YSYEKL. Trimming shortened V by 0 bases and J by 5 bases, and 14 bases separated the two germline ends. CDR3 length equals 15 residues. The CDR3 DNA follows: TGCGCCAGCAGCCAAGATTTCGGAAGGAGCCACGAGCAGTACTTC. It translates to CASSQDFGRSHEQYF.

This chain uses TRBV5-4 with TRBJ2-2, with 9 bases aligning to TRBD1. The CDR3 runs to 15 residues. With V trimmed by 4 bases and J by 4 bases, 5 bases remained unmatched. Germline V gives CDR1 SGHNT, CDR2 YYREEE (reference sequence). CDR3: CASSPGTGFTGELFF. The CDR3 bases are TGTGCCAGCAGCCCCGGGACAGGGTTCACCGGGGAGCTGTTTTTT.

The V and J genes are TRBV2 and TRBJ1-1; D is unresolved. Deletions cut 4 bases from V and 2 bases from J, with 5 bases between. Germline V gives CDR1 SNHLY, CDR2 FYNNEI. The CDR3 is 12 amino acids. CDR3: CASSVRNTEAFF. In nucleotides, the CDR3 is TGTGCCAGCAGTGTGAGAAACACTGAAGCTTTCTTT.

The chain combines TRBV6-5 with TRBJ2-1, with 7 bases lining up with TRBD2. The CDR3 runs to 13 residues. Looked up from germline, CDR1 is MNHEY and CDR2 is SVGAGI. The J segment lost 7 bases and the V segment lost 7 bases, leaving 7 bases of the junction unmatched. Here the CDR3 DNA reads TGTGCCAGCACCGCGGGAGCAGAAAATGAGCAGTTCTTC. The encoded protein is CASTAGAENEQFF.

The V and J genes are TRBV28 and TRBJ1-2, with TRBD1 matching over 7 bases. The CDR3 is 13 residues long. Germline V CDR1 and CDR2: MDHEN, SYDVKM. V lost 2 bases, J lost 4 bases, and 1 base stayed unmatched. This chain's CDR3 is CASSLAGGYGYTF. The CDR3 DNA is TGTGCCAGCAGTTTAGCAGGGGGCTATGGCTACACCTTC.

V and J are TRBV4-2 and TRBJ1-5; D gene uncertain. Germline-derived CDR1 and CDR2 are LGHNA and YNFKEQ. Deletions cut 0 bases from V and 6 bases from J, with 12 bases between. The CDR3 is made up of 15 amino acids. CDR3 in amino acids: CASSQEAGRGQPQHF. Here the CDR3 DNA reads TGTGCCAGCAGCCAAGAGGCGGGGAGAGGTCAGCCCCAGCATTTT.

A word on this clone: At one boundary the junction diverges from the germline segment, which might be a read error. The V call is TRBV7-7, the J call TRBJ1-1, with TRBD1 matching over 8 bases. There are 12 residues in the CDR3. CDR1 is SSHAT, CDR2 FNYEAQ, per germline (reference sequence). DNA for the CDR3: TGTGCTAGCAGCCCGGACAGGGTTAATATTTTCTTT. Its translation: CASSPDRVNIFF.

Concerning this clone itself: Compared with germline, one end of the junction differs, possibly owing to a read error. V usage is TRBV18 and J usage is TRBJ2-7, with no clear D. The germline V gene has CDR1 KGHSH and CDR2 LQKENI. This CDR3 has 15 amino acids. This CDR3 reads CASPPPARPLGEQYF. The CDR3 DNA is TGTGCCAGCCCACCCCCCGCCCGGCCCCTCGGGGAGCAGTACTTC.

The chain carries TRBV4-3 and TRBJ2-7, with 7 positions matching TRBD1. V shed 0 bases, J shed 10 bases, and the junction held 6 bases outside the gene matches. This CDR3 is built from 13 residues. Germline V gene data show CDR1 as LGHNA and CDR2 as YSLEER. The CDR3: CASSQEYRGRQYF. The CDR3 DNA is TGCGCCAGCAGCCAAGAGTACAGGGGTAGACAGTACTTC.

The rearrangement uses TRBV4-2 and TRBJ1-5; 10 positions agree with TRBD1. This CDR3 is 15 amino acids long. Germline loops: CDR1 LGHNA, CDR2 YNFKEQ. Trimming at V came to 4 bases and at J to 8 bases, leaving 8 bases not matched to a gene. CDR3 sequence: CASSRSTGGGEPQHF. The CDR3 DNA reads TGTGCCAGCAGCCGGTCGACAGGGGGCGGGGAGCCCCAGCATTTT.

CDR3 loop: CASSVGKRLAGGPDTQYF. DNA for the CDR3: TGTGCCAGCAGCGTAGGAAAGAGACTAGCGGGGGGGCCAGATACGCAGTATTTT. The chain recombines TRBV9 with TRBJ2-3; 14 bases agree with TRBD2. V shed 0 bases, J shed 4 bases, and the junction held 7 bases outside the gene matches. The CDR3 sequence is 18 residues long. CDR1 SGDLS and CDR2 YYNGEE come from the germline V gene.

Regarding this clone: Other DNA sequences in the same sample also yield this CDR3. The chain joins TRBV6-5 to TRBJ2-2, with D possibly being TRBD1 (5 bases). The germline V gene has CDR1 MNHEY and CDR2 SVGAGI. The CDR3 spans 15 residues. Deletions cut 4 bases from V and 5 bases from J, with 14 bases between. The CDR3 here is CASSSEGALTGELFF. The CDR3 DNA reads TGTGCCAGCAGTTCAGAAGGGGCCCTGACCGGGGAGCTGTTTTTT.

J is TRBJ2-6 and V is TRBV2; TRBD1 aligns across 9 bases. CDR1 SNHLY and CDR2 FYNNEI come from the germline V gene. V was pared by 5 bases and J by 2 bases, with 13 bases of the junction left unmatched. The CDR3 length is 19 residues. The CDR3 region has the DNA TGTGCCAGCAGTTCCCGGGGACAGGGAGGAAGGCCTGGGGCCAACGTCCTGACTTTC. Amino acids: CASSSRGQGGRPGANVLTF. The entire variable domain, with the rest obtained from reference TRBV2 and TRBJ2-6, is as follows: EPEVTQTPSHQVTQMGQEVILRCVPISNHLYFYWYRQILGQKVEFLVSFYNNEISEKSEIFDDQFSVERPDGSNFTLKIRSTKLEDSAMYFCASSSRGQGGRPGANVLTFGAGSRLTVL.

The chain couples TRBV28 to TRBJ1-4, with 8 nucleotides matching TRBD1. The germline CDR1 and CDR2 sequences are MDHEN and SYDVKM. Unmatched junction bases numbered 7, after V lost 5 bases and J lost 8 bases. CDR3 length: 14 residues. CDR3 nucleotide sequence: TGTGCCAGCAGTACCACAGGGGGTTGGGAAAAACTGTTTTTT. Its protein product is CASSTTGGWEKLFF.